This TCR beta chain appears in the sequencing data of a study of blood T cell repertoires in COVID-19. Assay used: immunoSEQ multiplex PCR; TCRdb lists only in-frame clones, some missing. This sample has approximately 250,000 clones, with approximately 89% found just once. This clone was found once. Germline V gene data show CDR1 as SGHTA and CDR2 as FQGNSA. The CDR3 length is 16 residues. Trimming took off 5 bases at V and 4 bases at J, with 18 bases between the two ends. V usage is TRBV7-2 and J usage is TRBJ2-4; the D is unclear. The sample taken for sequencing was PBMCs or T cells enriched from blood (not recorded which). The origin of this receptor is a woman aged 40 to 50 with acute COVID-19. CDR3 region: CASSQEVAAVKNIQYF. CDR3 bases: TGTGCCAGCAGCCAAGAGGTGGCCGCGGTTAAAAACATTCAGTACTTC. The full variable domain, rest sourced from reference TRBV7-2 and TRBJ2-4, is GAGVSQSPSNKVTEKGKDVELRCDPISGHTALYWYRQSLGQGLEFLIYFQGNSAPDKSGLPSDRFSAERTGGSVSTLTIQRTQQEDSAVYLCASSQEVAAVKNIQYFGAGTRLSVL.